The present T cell receptor beta chain was sequenced within a study of blood T cell repertoires in COVID-19. Study as a whole: Both acute and convalescent COVID-19 samples were obtained from the United States, Italy and Spain. T cells, B-cell-depleted T cells, or PBMCs provided the cDNA or gDNA that served as material.

The authors' processing: Researchers report that nucleated cell counts were estimated from reference gene primer amplification. Generated by immunoSEQ multiplex PCR, the TCRdb table keeps only in-frame clones and is missing some. V, J and clone size reflect that table, while D and trimming were determined from the DNA. The sample has 30,000 to 40,000 clones, around 80% seen once. V lost 7 bases to trimming and J lost 2 bases; unmatched junction nucleotides: 6. Germline CDR1 and CDR2: MNHNS and SASEGT. The CDR3 extends over 15 amino acids. Specimen: peripheral blood. The V and J genes are TRBV6-1 and TRBJ2-1; the match to TRBD2 covers 9 bases. This clonotype was obtained from a man of 80 years or more with active or convalescent COVID-19. The CDR3 reads CASKYAGGPYNEQFF. In DNA, the CDR3 is TGTGCCAGCAAATACGCGGGAGGGCCCTACAATGAGCAGTTCTTC.